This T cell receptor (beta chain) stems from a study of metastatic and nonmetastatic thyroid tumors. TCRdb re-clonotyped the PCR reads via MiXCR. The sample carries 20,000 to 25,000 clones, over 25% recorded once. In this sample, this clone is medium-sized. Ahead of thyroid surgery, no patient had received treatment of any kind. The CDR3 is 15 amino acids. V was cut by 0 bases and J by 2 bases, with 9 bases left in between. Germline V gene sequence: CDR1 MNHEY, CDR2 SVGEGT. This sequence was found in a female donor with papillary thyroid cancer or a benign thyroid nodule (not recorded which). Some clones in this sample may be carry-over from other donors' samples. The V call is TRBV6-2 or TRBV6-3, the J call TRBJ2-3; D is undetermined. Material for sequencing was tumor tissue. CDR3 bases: TGTGCCAGCAGTTACTCACCGGTTTACACAGATACGCAGTATTTT. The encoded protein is CASSYSPVYTDTQYF.